The 15 T cell receptor beta chains below were found in one sample sequenced in a study of cytomegalovirus exposure and HLA in healthy donors. PCR used 60 Vbeta primers and 13 Jbeta primers. Assay: immunoSEQ multiplex PCR; the TCRdb copy retains only in-frame clones and omits some. Among 65,000 to 70,000 clones listed, less than 70% were seen once. The material sequenced was PBMCs. The source of these receptors is a woman aged 30 to 39 in good health and CMV-seronegative.

A remark on this clone: The CDR3 end shows no conserved phenylalanine or tryptophan, and so a read error is likely. The gene calls are TRBV29-1 and TRBJ2-2, with 7 bases matching TRBD1. The CDR3 consists of 15 residues. The germline gives CDR1 SQVTM, CDR2 ANQGSEA. After removal of 5 bases from V and 4 bases from J, the junction contained 10 bases not matched to a gene. The CDR3 DNA is TGCAGCGTTCGGCCCCCCAACAGGGGCACCGGGGAGCTGTTTGTT. It translates to CSVRPPNRGTGELFV.

The chain has TRBV20-1 and TRBJ1-2; no reliable D call. The CDR3 runs 11 residues. Germline CDR1 and CDR2: DFQATT and SNEGSKA (reference sequence). Trimming stripped 0 bases from V and 8 bases from J, with 7 bases between. This chain's CDR3 is CSARESGGYTF. The CDR3 DNA reads as TGCAGTGCTAGAGAGTCGGGGGGCTACACCTTC.

The V gene is TRBV4-3, the J gene TRBJ1-2; no firm D call. Germline V gene data show CDR1 as LGHNA and CDR2 as YSLEER. This CDR3 is 16 amino acids long. V gave up 0 bases and J gave up 1 base, with 12 bases separating them. In DNA, the CDR3 is TGCGCCAGCAGCCAAGAAGGTGGAGGGCGTAACTATGGCTACACCTTC. Amino acids: CASSQEGGGRNYGYTF.

The sample holds a few counts of this clone. The chain employs TRBV6-4 and TRBJ2-1; 8 positions agree with TRBD2. The V segment lost 4 bases and the J segment 7 bases; nucleotides outside the gene matches: 9. Germline V lookup: CDR1 MRHNA, CDR2 SNTAGT. The CDR3 is 15 amino acids. CDR3: CASSARTSFNNEQFF. The CDR3 DNA reads as TGTGCCAGCAGTGCGCGGACTAGCTTCAATAATGAGCAGTTCTTC.

J is TRBJ2-5 and V is TRBV6-5, with TRBD1 identical over 7 bases. The J call could be wrong; TRBJ2-7 is a better fit for the DNA end. The germline V gene has CDR1 MNHEY and CDR2 SVGAGI. The CDR3 is made up of 12 amino acids. CDR3 loop: CASWDSSYEQYF. CDR3 coding DNA: TGTGCCAGTTGGGACAGTTCCTACGAGCAGTACTTC.

V usage is TRBV20-1 and J usage is TRBJ2-1, with TRBD2 as a possible D gene (5 bases). Germline CDR1 DFQATT, CDR2 SNEGSKA (reference sequence). The CDR3 is 11 amino acids. The germline V and J ends were trimmed by 0 bases and 10 bases, with 7 bases remaining between them. CDR3 DNA: TGCAGTGCTAGAGAAGACTACGAGCAGTTCTTC. Protein: CSAREDYEQFF.

In its sample, this clone was seen once. V is TRBV5-4 and J is TRBJ1-2; a weak D match, TRBD1 (6 bases). The V gene's germline CDR1 is SGHNT and CDR2 YYREEE (reference sequence). The CDR3 totals 13 residues. The V end was cut by 1 base, the J end by 8 bases, with 12 bases between. The CDR3 DNA reads TGTGCCAGCAGCTTGCCTGAGGGGGTAGGCTACACCTTC. Translated: CASSLPEGVGYTF.

The chain uses TRBV11-2 and TRBJ1-6; TRBD1 might be the D (5 bases). CDR1 and CDR2 (germline): SGHAT, FQNNGV. CDR3 length: 14 residues. V lost 5 bases and J 10 bases, leaving 15 bases between the germline ends. The CDR3 protein is CASSTSTGGSPLHF. CDR3 bases: TGTGCCAGCAGCACCAGCACGGGGGGATCACCCCTCCACTTT.

The chain links TRBV29-1 to TRBJ2-7; D is possibly TRBD2 (5 bases). The CDR3 is 15 residues long. Deletions cut 0 bases from V and 4 bases from J, with 16 bases between. Germline V gene lookup returns CDR1 SQVTM and CDR2 ANQGSEA. CDR3 protein: CSVEDRGSGSYEQYF. In nucleotides, the CDR3 is TGCAGCGTTGAAGATCGGGGATCGGGAAGTTACGAGCAGTACTTC.

The sample holds a few counts of this clone. This chain connects TRBV5-4 to TRBJ1-2; D might be TRBD1 (5 bases). Germline V lookup: CDR1 SGHNT, CDR2 YYREEE (reference sequence). The CDR3 length is 14 residues. V was shortened by 5 bases and J by 11 bases, with 22 bases between the two germline ends. CDR3 coding DNA: TGTGCCAGCAGTAACAGCTTGGTTTCAGGGTGGTACACCTTC. Translating gives CASSNSLVSGWYTF.

This clone was recorded once. The gene calls are TRBV19 and TRBJ1-6; 8 bases are shared with TRBD1. Looked up from germline, CDR1 is LNHDA and CDR2 is SQIVND (reference sequence). V lost 8 bases and J lost 3; bases outside the gene matches: 6. CDR3 length: 15 residues. Here the CDR3 reads CASHDRGGYNSPLHF. For the CDR3, the DNA is TGTGCCAGTCATGACAGGGGCGGCTATAATTCACCCCTCCACTTT.

V gene TRBV7-9 combines with J gene TRBJ1-6; no reliable D call. Germline V gene data show CDR1 as SEHNR and CDR2 as FQNEAQ (reference sequence). The CDR3 loop spans 13 amino acids. The V and J ends lost 2 bases and 7 bases respectively, with 6 bases between them. CDR3 in DNA: TGTGCCAGCAGCTTATCGCAGAATTCACCCCTCCACTTT. This codes for CASSLSQNSPLHF.

The chain has TRBV10-3 and TRBJ2-7; D is possibly TRBD2 (6 bases). CDR1 and CDR2 (germline): ENHRY, SYGVKD. With 10 bases removed from V and 0 bases from J, the gap between germline ends came to 19 bases. The CDR3 runs to 15 residues. CDR3 residues: CATLGSGLNSYEQYF. The CDR3 nucleotides are TGTGCCACCCTGGGCTCGGGACTGAACTCCTACGAGCAGTACTTC.

This clone was seen more than once but under ten times. The CDR3 DNA reads as TGTGCCAGCAGCTTAGTCCCGCCAACAGGGCCCTCTGACTATGGCTACACCTTC. Translation gives CASSLVPPTGPSDYGYTF. The genes are TRBV11-2 and TRBJ1-2, with D possibly TRBD1 on 6 matching bases. This CDR3 region has 18 residues. Germline CDR1 is SGHAT and CDR2 is FQNNGV. Between the trimmed V and J ends, which lost 1 base and 3 bases, there was a span of 21 bases.

The chain has TRBV2 and TRBJ2-7; tentatively, D is TRBD2 (5 bases). In germline, CDR1 is SNHLY, CDR2 FYNNEI. V was pared by 5 bases and J by 1 base, with 15 bases between. The CDR3 runs to 15 residues. This CDR3 is CASSTDGGESYEQYF. Written as DNA, the CDR3 is TGTGCCAGCAGTACCGACGGAGGTGAATCCTACGAGCAGTACTTC.